These T cell receptor beta chains were read from a single sample in a study of blood T cells in healthy people across ages. TCRdb fed the 5' RACE reads into MiXCR, producing one record per CDR3 protein. This table has roughly 560,000 distinct CDR3 sequences, 24% appearing once. The data were also submitted as part of a second study, on T cells of mothers and their children.

Sequencing used blood. These receptors came from a boy between 10 and 17 years old in good health. CDR3s include the opening cysteine and the closing phenylalanine or tryptophan. D genes are given only for firm matches. The size of a clone is reported for some rows only, either as once, few or many, or as a class for expanded clones.

D gene: TRBD1; clone size: .; J gene: TRBJ1-1; V gene: TRBV4-1; CDR3 DNA: TGCGCCAGCAGCCAAGTAATCAGGACAGGGGGCACTGAAGCTTTCTTT; CDR3 protein: CASSQVIRTGGTEAFF
D gene: .; clone size: few; J gene: TRBJ2-1; V gene: TRBV5-1; CDR3 DNA: TGCGCCAGCAGCGCCGGACCCCCTTTGGAGCAGTTCTTC; CDR3 protein: CASSAGPPLEQFF
D gene: .; clone size: few; J gene: TRBJ2-7; V gene: TRBV18; CDR3 DNA: TGTGCCAGCTCACCTACAGGGAGCGGCGAGCAGTACTTC; CDR3 protein: CASSPTGSGEQYF
D gene: TRBD1; clone size: many; J gene: TRBJ2-7; V gene: TRBV18; CDR3 DNA: TGTGCCAGCTCACGCCGCCGGGACAGCGCGGCCTACGAGCAGTACTTC; CDR3 protein: CASSRRRDSAAYEQYF
D gene: TRBD2; clone size: few; J gene: TRBJ2-3; V gene: TRBV4-2; CDR3 DNA: TGTGCCAGCAGCCTCGGGAGGGCAACAGATACGCAGTATTTT; CDR3 protein: CASSLGRATDTQYF
D gene: TRBD2; clone size: .; J gene: TRBJ2-1; V gene: TRBV6-5; CDR3 DNA: TGTGCCAGCAGTTACCCTGCGGGGGAAAGCGGGGGGGCTGACAATGAGCAGTTCTTC; CDR3 protein: CASSYPAGESGGADNEQFF
D gene: .; clone size: .; J gene: TRBJ2-7; V gene: TRBV7-9; CDR3 DNA: TGTGCCAGCAGCTTAGTATGGGGGGCTCGAGATGAGCAGTACTTC; CDR3 protein: CASSLVWGARDEQYF
D gene: .; clone size: .; J gene: TRBJ1-3; V gene: TRBV12-3/TRBV12-4; CDR3 DNA: TGTGCCAGCAGTCCGCAGGGGAACACCATATATTTT; CDR3 protein: CASSPQGNTIYF
D gene: .; clone size: .; J gene: TRBJ1-2; V gene: TRBV7-9; CDR3 DNA: TGTGCCTGCAGTAGCACCTATGGCTACACCTTC; CDR3 protein: CACSSTYGYTF
D gene: .; clone size: .; J gene: TRBJ1-6; V gene: TRBV20-1; CDR3 DNA: TGCAGTGCTAGAGCGACAGGCCCGTATAATTCACCCCTCCACTTT; CDR3 protein: CSARATGPYNSPLHF
D gene: .; clone size: few; J gene: TRBJ1-2; V gene: TRBV6-5; CDR3 DNA: TGTGCCAGCAGTGCCTCTATGAGCTATGGCTACACCTTC; CDR3 protein: CASSASMSYGYTF
D gene: .; clone size: .; J gene: TRBJ2-5; V gene: TRBV29-1; CDR3 DNA: TGCAGCGTTCTCCGTGTGCCCCCTGGAGAGACCCAGTACTTC; CDR3 protein: CSVLRVPPGETQYF
D gene: .; clone size: many; J gene: TRBJ2-5; V gene: TRBV7-9; CDR3 DNA: TGTGCCAGCAGCTTAGACGGAGTCCAAGAGACCCAGTACTTC; CDR3 protein: CASSLDGVQETQYF
D gene: TRBD2; clone size: .; J gene: TRBJ2-7; V gene: TRBV3-1; CDR3 DNA: TGTGCCAGCAGCCAAGCTGGCGGGGGGGCTACCTACGAGCAGTACTTC; CDR3 protein: CASSQAGGGATYEQYF
D gene: .; clone size: .; J gene: TRBJ1-1; V gene: TRBV12-3/TRBV12-4; CDR3 DNA: TGTGCCAGCAGTTTCAACGTCGGGGATATTATGAACACTGAAGCTTTCTTT; CDR3 protein: CASSFNVGDIMNTEAFF
D gene: .; clone size: few; J gene: TRBJ1-5; V gene: TRBV12-3/TRBV12-4; CDR3 DNA: TGTGCCAGCAGTCCCCGGGCCCCTAATTTTATACGTGGCAATCAGCCCCAGCATTTT; CDR3 protein: CASSPRAPNFIRGNQPQHF
D gene: .; clone size: .; J gene: TRBJ2-1; V gene: TRBV29-1; CDR3 DNA: TGCAGCGGCGGACAATCAAACGGTGAGCAGTTCTTC; CDR3 protein: CSGGQSNGEQFF
D gene: .; clone size: .; J gene: TRBJ2-7; V gene: TRBV5-1; CDR3 DNA: TGCGCCAGCAGCTTTGACCGACGAGGGGAGTACTTC; CDR3 protein: CASSFDRRGEYF
D gene: .; clone size: few; J gene: TRBJ2-7; V gene: TRBV5-1; CDR3 DNA: TGCGCCAGCAGCCTGGAGACAGCCCTCTTATCCTACGAGCAGTACTTC; CDR3 protein: CASSLETALLSYEQYF
D gene: .; clone size: few; J gene: TRBJ2-7; V gene: TRBV25-1; CDR3 DNA: TGTGCCAGCAGTGCAACTCATGGCCGGGGGCTCTTTGGAGAGCAGTACTTC; CDR3 protein: CASSATHGRGLFGEQYF
D gene: .; clone size: .; J gene: TRBJ1-2; V gene: TRBV5-5; CDR3 DNA: TGTGCCAGCAGCTCTAACAGGGTTTCCAACTATGGCTACACCTTC; CDR3 protein: CASSSNRVSNYGYTF
D gene: TRBD1; clone size: .; J gene: TRBJ1-5; V gene: TRBV6-1; CDR3 DNA: TGTGCCAGCAGTCAAAGGGGACAGGGGTTCGATCAGCCCCAGCATTTT; CDR3 protein: CASSQRGQGFDQPQHF
D gene: TRBD2; clone size: .; J gene: TRBJ2-7; V gene: TRBV6-2/TRBV6-3; CDR3 DNA: TGTGCCAGCAGTTATCTGGGAGGGATCGAGCAGTACTTC; CDR3 protein: CASSYLGGIEQYF
D gene: TRBD1; clone size: .; J gene: TRBJ2-1; V gene: TRBV25-1; CDR3 DNA: TGTGCCAGCAGTGCCCATTCCGGGACAGGGGGCTACAATGAGCAGTTCTTC; CDR3 protein: CASSAHSGTGGYNEQFF